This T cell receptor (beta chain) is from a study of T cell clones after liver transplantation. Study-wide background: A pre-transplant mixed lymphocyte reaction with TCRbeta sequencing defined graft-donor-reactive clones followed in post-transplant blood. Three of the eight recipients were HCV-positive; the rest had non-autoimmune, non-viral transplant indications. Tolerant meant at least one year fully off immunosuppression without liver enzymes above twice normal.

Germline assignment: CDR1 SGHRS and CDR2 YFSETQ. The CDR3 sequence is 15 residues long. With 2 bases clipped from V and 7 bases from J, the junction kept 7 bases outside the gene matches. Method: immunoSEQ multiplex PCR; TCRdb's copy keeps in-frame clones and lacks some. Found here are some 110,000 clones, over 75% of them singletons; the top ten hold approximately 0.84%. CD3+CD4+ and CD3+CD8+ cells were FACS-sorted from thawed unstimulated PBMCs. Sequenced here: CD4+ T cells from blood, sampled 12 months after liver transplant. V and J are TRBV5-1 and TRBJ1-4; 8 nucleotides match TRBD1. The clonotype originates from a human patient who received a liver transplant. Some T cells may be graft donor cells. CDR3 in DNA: TGCGCCAGCAGCTTTCAGGGGACAGGCTCTGAAAAACTGTTTTTT. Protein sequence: CASSFQGTGSEKLFF.